Listed below are T cell receptor beta chains from one sample, sequenced in a study of T cell responses to AZD1222 COVID-19 vaccine. Assay: immunoSEQ multiplex PCR; the TCRdb copy retains only in-frame clones and omits some. The sample has about 100,000 clones; more than 70% are singletons. The starting material was peripheral blood, obtained on day 0 of MenACWY control vaccination. These receptors were taken from an adult in good health. CDR3s include the opening cysteine and the closing phenylalanine or tryptophan. The D gene is left open where the match is weak. Size tells how often a clone was seen (once, few, many) or the class of an expanded clone, and some rows leave it out.

clone_size j_call d_call v_call cdr3_length cdr3_aa cdr3_nt
once TRBJ2-7 TRBD1 TRBV27 14 CASSPGQGTYEQYF TGTGCCAGCAGTCCGGGACAGGGCACCTACGAGCAGTACTTC
NA TRBJ2-1 NA TRBV24-1 14 CATGMGQGYNEQFF TGTGCCACCGGGATGGGGCAGGGGTACAATGAGCAGTTCTTC
NA TRBJ1-1 TRBD1 TRBV24-1 15 CATSDPGQGDTEAFF TGTGCCACCAGTGACCCCGGCCAGGGGGACACTGAAGCTTTCTTT
NA TRBJ1-4 NA TRBV21-1 16 CASSPQGPRGHEKLFF TGTGCCAGCAGCCCCCAGGGCCCCAGGGGGCACGAAAAACTGTTTTTT
NA TRBJ2-7 NA TRBV11-2 13 CASSLVSAREQYF TGTGCCAGCAGCTTAGTGTCTGCGAGGGAGCAGTACTTC
NA TRBJ1-4 NA TRBV6-2/TRBV6-3 12 CASSPLNEKLFF TGTGCCAGCAGTCCGCTTAATGAAAAACTGTTTTTT
NA TRBJ1-6 NA TRBV2 13 CASSQGSNSPLHF TGTGCCAGCAGTCAGGGGTCAAATTCACCCCTCCACTTT
NA TRBJ2-1 NA TRBV18 16 CASSKSTAVLNNEQFF TGTGCCAGCTCCAAATCCACCGCAGTTCTGAACAATGAGCAGTTCTTC
NA TRBJ2-1 NA TRBV6-2/TRBV6-3 12 CASSLGRGEQFF TGTGCCAGCAGCTTGGGGAGAGGTGAGCAGTTCTTC
NA TRBJ2-7 TRBD2 TRBV27 16 CASSPPPGLAVYEQYF TGTGCCAGCAGTCCACCCCCGGGACTAGCGGTTTACGAGCAGTACTTC
NA TRBJ1-4 NA TRBV18 16 CASAPGTALANEKLFF TGTGCCAGCGCCCCCGGGACGGCTTTAGCTAATGAAAAACTGTTTTTT
NA TRBJ2-1 NA TRBV28 14 CASVPGRTRSEQFF TGTGCCAGTGTACCGGGACGAACCCGGAGTGAGCAGTTCTTC
NA TRBJ2-1 TRBD1 TRBV9 16 CASSSTGGRGYNEQFF TGTGCCAGCAGCTCTACAGGGGGTCGGGGTTACAATGAGCAGTTCTTC
few TRBJ2-7 NA TRBV5-1 13 CASSLGGTYEQYF TGCGCCAGCAGCTTAGGCGGCACCTACGAGCAGTACTTC
NA TRBJ2-3 NA TRBV5-1 15 CASSLAPTPTDTQYF TGCGCCAGCAGCTTGGCTCCCACCCCCACAGATACGCAGTATTTT
NA TRBJ1-1 TRBD1 TRBV7-9 17 CASSLVMDKGAGTEAFF TGTGCCAGCAGCTTAGTAATGGATAAGGGGGCAGGCACTGAAGCTTTCTTT
NA TRBJ1-6 NA TRBV10-3 15 CAITQEGLGNSPLHF TGTGCCATCACCCAGGAGGGTCTTGGGAATTCACCCCTCCACTTT
once TRBJ2-1 NA TRBV6-5 12 CASRMTENEQFF TGTGCCAGCAGGATGACAGAGAATGAGCAGTTCTTC
NA TRBJ2-1 TRBD2 TRBV3-1/TRBV3-2 16 CASSLRGQRGGNEQFF TGTGCCAGCAGTCTAAGGGGTCAGCGGGGGGGCAATGAGCAGTTCTTC
NA TRBJ2-1 TRBD2 TRBV2 15 CASSPTSGRDGEQFF TGTGCCAGCAGTCCTACTAGCGGGAGGGATGGGGAGCAGTTCTTC
NA TRBJ1-2 NA TRBV2 14 CASTWGAVNYGYTF TGTGCCAGCACATGGGGGGCAGTTAACTATGGCTACACCTTC
few TRBJ2-7 NA TRBV19 13 CATWDMVNYEQYF TGTGCCACCTGGGACATGGTCAACTACGAGCAGTACTTC
once TRBJ2-1 TRBD1 TRBV4-1 15 CASLGPRGPSYEQFF TGCGCCAGCCTCGGGCCCAGGGGGCCTTCGTATGAGCAGTTCTTC
NA TRBJ1-2 NA TRBV18 13 CASSPDRNYGYTF TGTGCCAGCTCTCCGGACAGAAACTATGGCTACACCTTC
once TRBJ1-5 NA TRBV5-3 13 CARSLRANQPQHF TGTGCCAGAAGCTTAAGGGCTAATCAGCCCCAGCATTTT
NA TRBJ1-1 NA TRBV3-1/TRBV3-2 17 CASSQVAGDSRNTEAFF TGTGCCAGCAGCCAAGTCGCAGGGGACTCACGGAACACTGAAGCTTTCTTT
NA TRBJ1-1 NA TRBV20-1 12 CSASRTLTEAFF TGCAGTGCTAGTAGGACTCTCACTGAAGCTTTCTTT
NA TRBJ2-5 TRBD1 TRBV2 15 CASSAGQREQETQYF TGTGCCAGCAGTGCGGGACAGAGGGAACAAGAGACCCAGTACTTC
NA TRBJ2-5 TRBD1 TRBV18 15 CASSPWTGAGETQYF TGTGCCAGCTCACCATGGACAGGGGCAGGCGAGACCCAGTACTTC
NA TRBJ1-4 NA TRBV25-1 13 CASSELNSEKLFF TGTGCCAGCAGTGAATTAAACTCCGAAAAACTGTTTTTT